This T cell receptor beta chain was profiled in a study of early T cells in non-severe SARS-CoV-2 infection (dated by TCRdb to the early 2020s). Background for the entire study: Because TCR sequencing relied on bulk RNA taken from unsorted whole blood, pairing of alpha and beta chains was not possible.

The table lists this clonotype with a few counts. Its binding antigen is unknown. No base quality values were provided; no much bigger clone lies one nucleotide off. The germline V gene yields MNHNS for CDR1 and SASEGT for CDR2. Compared with germline, V lacks 6 bases and J lacks 3 bases; bases without a gene match: 7. Inclusive of the bounding cysteine and phenylalanine, the CDR3 is 15 residues long. Only CDR3 DNA is held: 45 bases, read in frame from base 1. The study was a case-control design nested within a healthcare worker cohort in London, UK, with weekly nasopharyngeal swab PCR tests and blood sampling. Between 23 and 31 March 2020, the week of the UK lockdown, healthcare workers were enrolled and then followed up weekly for as long as 16 weeks. Library construction relied on 5' RACE. Sequenced using a NextSeq 500. In the TCR library protocol, unique molecular identifiers were attached to individual cDNA molecules to correct for PCR bias and sequencing error. Both TCR alpha and beta chains were sequenced, and tight co-correlation was observed between alpha and beta sequence abundances in each sample. As for the original processing: Decombinator V4 was used to perform V gene, J gene and CDR3 annotation of TCR sequences. Expanded TCRs were defined as changing significantly between any two time points under a Poisson model with p below 0.0001. TCR abundances were normalised to the total number of TCRs sequenced per sample and were expressed as counts per million. TRAV1-2 paired with TRAJ12, TRAJ20 or TRAJ33 defined MAIT TCRs, while TRAV10 paired with TRAJ18 defined iNKT TCRs. A search of VDJdb, accessed on 1 November 2021, was run for TCRs annotated to CMV, EBV and SARS-CoV-2, with TCRs annotated for multiple antigens excluded. TCRdb redid the processing of the public reads, applying fastp at Q25 and MiXCR, and retained in-frame beta chains. Each CDR3 protein appears once, grouped with its most common genes and DNA. Here the V and J calls rest on TCRdb's processing, not on the authors' analysis. The sample table lists 55,000 to 85,000 distinct CDR3 sequences, roughly an eighth of them with a count of one. Clones ranked in the top ten supply roughly 13% of the sample.

Results the study describes overall, beyond this receptor: Matching against VDJdb was skewed toward anti-spike CD8 responses, likely underestimated virus-specific expansions, and missed private and CD4 specificities.

The TCR sequence derives from an adult who was a healthcare worker with PCR-confirmed SARS-CoV-2 infection or an uninfected control (not recorded which). Sequenced material: whole blood. The rearrangement joined TRBV6-1 to TRBJ2-1; TRBD2 lines up with 8 middle nucleotides. This receptor carries the CDR3 CASSRSGGYYNEQFF. The DNA reads TGTGCCAGCAGCCGCAGCGGGGGTTACTACAATGAGCAGTTCTTC.